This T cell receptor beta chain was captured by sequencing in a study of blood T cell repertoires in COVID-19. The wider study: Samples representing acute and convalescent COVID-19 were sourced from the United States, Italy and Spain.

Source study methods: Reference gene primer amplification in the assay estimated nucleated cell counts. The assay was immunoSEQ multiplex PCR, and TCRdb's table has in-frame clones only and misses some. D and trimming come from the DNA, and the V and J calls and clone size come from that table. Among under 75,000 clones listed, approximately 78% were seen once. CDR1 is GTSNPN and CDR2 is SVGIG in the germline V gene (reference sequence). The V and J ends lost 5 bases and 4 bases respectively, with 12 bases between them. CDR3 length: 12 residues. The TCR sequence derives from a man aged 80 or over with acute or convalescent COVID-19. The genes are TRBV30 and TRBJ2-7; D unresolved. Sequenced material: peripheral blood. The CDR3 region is CAWGDTPYEQYF. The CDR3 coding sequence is TGTGCCTGGGGAGACACCCCGTACGAGCAGTACTTC.